What follows are 14 T cell receptor beta chains derived from one specimen sequenced in a study of T cells in Graves' hyperthyroidism and ophthalmopathy. Using RNA transcripts as the source, TCR beta CDR3 regions were amplified. HTBI primers were the set used in a first-round RT-PCR of the TCR CDR3. TCRdb redid the calling of the multiplex PCR reads with MiXCR, one entry per CDR3 protein. The sample includes approximately 710,000 distinct CDR3 sequences, approximately 15% of them seen just once. The sample comprised blood. Every receptor here comes from a man in his fifties with Graves' hyperthyroidism.

This clonotype has a count of ten or more. V usage is TRBV4-3 and J usage is TRBJ2-3; tentative D call: TRBD1 (5 bases). Trimming shortened V by 0 bases and J by 4 bases, and 14 bases separated the two germline ends. Germline V gene sequence: CDR1 LGHNA, CDR2 YSLEER. The CDR3 contains 16 residues. The CDR3, as DNA: TGCGCCAGCAGCCAAGATGGGTCAGGGTGGGCAGATACGCAGTATTTT. As protein: CASSQDGSGWADTQYF.

In its sample, this clonotype was seen a few times. J is TRBJ2-5 and V is TRBV20-1; 9 nucleotides align to TRBD2. The CDR3 extends over 19 amino acids. Germline CDR1 is DFQATT and CDR2 is SNEGSKA (reference sequence). Trimming took 0 bases from V and 5 from J; bases not matched to a gene: 19. Here the CDR3 reads CSARDAASGDQFPGETQYF. The DNA for the CDR3 is TGCAGTGCTAGAGACGCGGCTAGCGGGGACCAATTTCCTGGGGAGACCCAGTACTTC.

In this sample, this clonotype turned up a few times. This sequence joins TRBV9 and TRBJ1-1; D is unclear. From germline, CDR1 is SGDLS and CDR2 YYNGEE. The CDR3 loop spans 16 amino acids. The V and J ends lost 0 bases and 0 bases respectively, with 12 bases between them. The CDR3 sequence: CASSVGDNRLNTEAFF. CDR3 coding DNA: TGTGCCAGCAGCGTAGGAGACAACAGACTGAACACTGAAGCTTTCTTT.

The chain joins TRBV7-2 to TRBJ2-5; D might be TRBD1 (7 bases). Trimming took off 6 bases at V and 4 bases at J, with 9 bases between the two ends. Germline CDR1 SGHTA, CDR2 FQGNSA. This CDR3 has 12 amino acids. The DNA for the CDR3 is TGTGCCAGCAGGCGGGACAGAGAGACCCAGTACTTC. Encoded protein: CASRRDRETQYF.

This clonotype turned up a few times. The chain's CDR3 is CASSLRGAGLQNTGELFF. The CDR3 DNA is TGTGCCAGCAGCTTAAGGGGAGCGGGACTCCAAAACACCGGGGAGCTGTTTTTT. The chain is built from TRBV7-9 and TRBJ2-2, with 7 bases lining up with TRBD2. Trimming removed 2 bases from V and 2 bases from J; junction bases left unmatched: 11. The CDR3 sequence is 18 residues long. The germline V gene encodes CDR1 SEHNR and CDR2 FQNEAQ (reference sequence).

Details on this clonotype: This may be a read error, as it is one base from a much larger clone. The rearrangement joins TRBV3-1 to TRBJ1-2, with D possibly being TRBD1 (5 bases). Looked up from germline, CDR1 is LGHDT and CDR2 is YNNKEL (reference sequence). The CDR3 has 12 amino acids. Trimming cost V 0 bases and J 8 bases, with 7 bases left between them. The CDR3 protein is CASSQDRQGYTF. The CDR3, as DNA: TGTGCCAGCAGCCAAGACAGACAGGGCTACACCTTC. Full variable domain (missing parts from reference TRBV3-1 and TRBJ1-2): DTAVSQTPKYLVTQMGNDKSIKCEQNLGHDTMYWYKQDSKKFLKIMFSYNNKELIINETVPNRFSPKSPDKAHLNLHINSLELGDSAVYFCASSQDRQGYTFGSGTRLTVV.

At least ten counts were recorded for this clonotype. V gene TRBV12-3 or TRBV12-4 combines with J gene TRBJ2-5, with 10 positions matching TRBD1. The CDR3 spans 14 residues. V lost 6 bases and J lost 4; bases outside the gene matches: 5. The CDR3 protein is CASSPTGGRETQYF. CDR3 nucleotide sequence: TGTGCCAGCAGCCCGACAGGGGGCCGAGAGACCCAGTACTTC.

Comments on this clonotype: With a much larger clone just one base away, this may be a read error. The chain recombines TRBV28 with TRBJ1-1; D gene unclear. Germline V gives CDR1 MDHEN, CDR2 SYDVKM. V was clipped by 3 bases and J by 1 base, with 9 bases between them. This CDR3 spans 14 amino acids. Written as DNA, the CDR3 is TGTGCCAGCAGTTTCTTTGAAGGGAACACTGAAGCTTTCTTT. This sequence encodes CASSFFEGNTEAFF.

Details on this clonotype: A much larger clone is a single base away; this may be a read error. The chain employs TRBV7-2 and TRBJ2-3; tentative D call: TRBD2 (6 bases). The CDR3 sequence is 17 residues long. Germline CDR1 is SGHTA and CDR2 is FQGNSA. The CDR3 sequence: CAGSPWTGDSFTDTQYF. The CDR3 coding sequence is TGTGCCGGCAGCCCCTGGACCGGGGACTCGTTCACAGATACGCAGTATTTT.

Many counts were recorded for this clonotype. This chain connects TRBV20-1 to TRBJ2-7; D could derive from TRBD1 or TRBD2 (5 bases each). The V gene lost 3 bases and the J gene lost 6 bases, with 18 bases spanning the gap. Germline CDR1 is DFQATT and CDR2 is SNEGSKA (reference sequence). The CDR3 has 14 amino acids. The CDR3 bases are TGCAGTGCTAGCCCCGGGACGGCTTCCGCCGAGCAGTACTTC. This translates into CSASPGTASAEQYF.

This clonotype was counted many times. This sequence joins TRBV20-1 and TRBJ1-1, with D maybe TRBD1 (5 bases). Per germline, CDR1 DFQATT and CDR2 SNEGSKA (reference sequence). With 1 base removed from V and 3 bases from J, the gap between germline ends came to 15 bases. This CDR3 has 15 residues. The CDR3 reads CSARGDLGLDTEAFF. The CDR3 DNA reads TGCAGTGCTAGAGGAGACTTGGGGCTTGACACTGAAGCTTTCTTT.

This clonotype was detected many times. The chain has TRBV27 and TRBJ1-5; D is ambiguous. This CDR3 is built from 14 residues. The germline gives CDR1 MNHEY, CDR2 SMNVEV (reference sequence). V was cut by 3 bases and J by 0 bases, with 6 bases left in between. This chain's CDR3 is CASSFGFSNQPQHF. In DNA, the CDR3 is TGTGCCAGCAGTTTTGGATTTAGCAATCAGCCCCAGCATTTT.

This clonotype came up a few times. The chain combines TRBV19 with TRBJ2-3; 7 nucleotides line up with TRBD1. The germline V gene encodes CDR1 LNHDA and CDR2 SQIVND (reference sequence). V lost 4 bases, J lost 6 bases, and 4 bases stayed unmatched. The CDR3 is 13 residues long. The CDR3 DNA reads TGTGCCAGTAGTACGACAGGGTCTGATACGCAGTATTTT. Residues: CASSTTGSDTQYF.

This clonotype turned up a few times. The chain employs TRBV5-4 and TRBJ1-2; TRBD1 agrees at 7 bases. The trim removed 1 base at V and 8 bases at J, leaving 2 bases unmatched. The CDR3 sequence is 12 residues long. CDR1 SGHNT and CDR2 YYREEE come from the germline V gene (reference sequence). CDR3 coding DNA: TGTGCCAGCAGCTTGAACAGGGGAGGCTACACCTTC. Translated: CASSLNRGGYTF.